Shown below are 10 T cell receptor beta chains from a single sample sequenced in a study of T cells after posttransplantation cyclophosphamide. Clones were read by immunoSEQ multiplex PCR, and TCRdb kept only the in-frame ones, dropping some. Reported are about 30,000 clones, none seen only once; the ten largest carry less than 5%. The source material was PBMCs. The source is a woman under 40 in good health and a related stem cell transplant donor.

This clone was observed at least ten times. V gene TRBV4-2 combines with J gene TRBJ2-2, with 7 bases lining up with TRBD2. This CDR3 has 16 amino acids. Germline CDR1 is LGHNA and CDR2 is YNFKEQ. Germline trimming cut 11 bases from V and 0 bases from J; bases unmatched to any gene: 12. CDR3 bases: TGTGCCTCCTCGAAGAGGGCGGGGGCGAACACCGGGGAGCTGTTTTTT. This translates into CASSKRAGANTGELFF.

This clone was seen many times. The rearrangement links TRBV6-5 to TRBJ1-1; possible D gene TRBD1, 6 bases. The CDR3 extends over 14 amino acids. The V gene lost 6 bases and the J gene lost 3 bases, with 14 bases spanning the gap. Per the germline V gene, CDR1 is MNHEY and CDR2 is SVGAGI. CDR3 sequence reads: CASSTSPGDTEAFF. The DNA of the CDR3 is TGTGCCAGCAGCACTTCCCCAGGGGACACTGAAGCTTTCTTT.

This clone was picked up many times. The chain couples TRBV19 to TRBJ1-2, with a tentative D call TRBD1 (6 bases). V lost 0 bases and J lost 4, with 12 bases in between. Germline CDR1 and CDR2: LNHDA and SQIVND (reference sequence). The CDR3 runs to 15 residues. CDR3 sequence: CASSIDWQGTYGYTF. The CDR3 DNA follows: TGTGCCAGTAGTATAGATTGGCAGGGGACCTATGGCTACACCTTC.

In its sample, this clone was seen many times. This chain links TRBV5-4 with TRBJ1-4, with D possibly TRBD1 on 6 matching bases. Germline lookup yields CDR1 SGHNT and CDR2 YYREEE (reference sequence). The V and J ends lost 4 bases and 7 bases respectively, with 17 bases between them. The CDR3 is 15 residues long. The CDR3, as DNA: TGTGCCAGCAGCCCTGCTACAGGGAGGGGTGAAAAACTGTTTTTT. Its protein is CASSPATGRGEKLFF.

In this sample, this clone turned up a few times. This chain joins TRBV6-2 or TRBV6-3 and TRBJ2-6; a weak D match, TRBD1 (6 bases). The germline CDR1 and CDR2 sequences are MNHEY and SVGEGT. V lost 6 bases and J lost 0, with 15 bases in between. The CDR3 has 17 amino acids. CDR3 coding DNA: TGTGCCAGCAGACGGGACACAGCCTACTCTGGGGCCAACGTCCTGACTTTC. As protein: CASRRDTAYSGANVLTF.

This clone has a count of ten or more. V gene TRBV5-1 combines with J gene TRBJ2-3, with D uncertain. Deletions cut 3 bases from V and 4 bases from J, with 6 bases between. The CDR3 has 12 residues. The germline V gene has CDR1 SGHRS and CDR2 YFSETQ. In nucleotides, the CDR3 is TGCGCCAGCAGCTCTGGCTCAGATACGCAGTATTTT. This encodes CASSSGSDTQYF.

The J gene is TRBJ2-5, the V gene TRBV4-1, with a weak D call TRBD2 (7 bases). The V end was cut by 0 bases, the J end by 2 bases, with 22 bases between. Germline values: CDR1 MGHRA, CDR2 YSYEKL. The CDR3 runs to 19 residues. As DNA, the CDR3 is TGCGCCAGCAGCCAAGATGAGGGGAGGGGGTTGGTAAAACAAGAGACCCAGTACTTC. Translation gives CASSQDEGRGLVKQETQYF.

Ten or more counts support this clone. The V call is TRBV2, the J call TRBJ2-7, with a possible D match to TRBD2 (6 bases). Looked up from germline, CDR1 is SNHLY and CDR2 is FYNNEI. Trimming took 3 bases from V and 11 from J, leaving 8 bases between them. The CDR3 totals 10 residues. The CDR3 nucleotides read TGTGCCAGCAGTGAGCCGGGGGAGTACTTC. Protein sequence: CASSEPGEYF.

There are many counts of this clone. The chain couples TRBV7-9 to TRBJ1-1, with D uncertain. This CDR3 comprises 13 residues. The germline CDR1 and CDR2 sequences are SEHNR and FQNEAQ (reference sequence). The V gene lost 1 base and the J gene lost 7 bases, with 10 bases spanning the gap. The CDR3 spells CASSLVLSGEAFF. CDR3 nucleotides: TGTGCCAGCAGCTTAGTATTATCGGGTGAAGCTTTCTTT.

This clone was seen at least ten times. CDR3 protein: CASDNDRGLSEQYF. The CDR3, as DNA: TGTGCCAGCGATAATGACAGGGGGCTATCCGAGCAGTACTTC. The chain uses TRBV6-1 and TRBJ2-7; 10 bases agree with TRBD1. The V segment lost 8 bases and the J segment 6 bases; nucleotides outside the gene matches: 10. Germline assignment: CDR1 MNHNS and CDR2 SASEGT. This CDR3 contains 14 residues.